Below, 15 T cell receptor beta chains from the same sample are listed, as sequenced in a study of tumor-infiltrating lymphocytes in primary liver carcinoma. Blood RNA came from unsorted whole blood; germline DNA was also extracted. A constant-region primer served to make TCR beta cDNA from roughly 500 ng total RNA. Three nested multiplex PCR rounds of slightly modified ARM-PCR generated TCR beta libraries. Investigators reported that the first two PCR rounds, at 10 cycles each, used TRBV1-TRBV30 forward primers with a C-beta reverse primer. TCRdb re-analysed the multiplex PCR reads in MiXCR, keeping a single row per CDR3 protein. The sample consists of some 320,000 distinct CDR3 sequences, approximately 65% of them appearing once. The source material was peripheral blood. All receptors come from a man aged 40-49 years with primary liver carcinoma and hepatitis B virus infection.

A word on this clonotype: With a much larger clone just one base away, this may be a read error. J is TRBJ1-1 and V is TRBV12-3 or TRBV12-4; 7 bases are shared with TRBD1. The length of the CDR3 is 12 residues. DNA of the CDR3: TGTACCAGCAGGGACAGTCGGACTGAAGCTTTCTTT. It specifies CTSRDSRTEAFF.

Regarding this clonotype: A read error is possible here, since a much larger clone lies one base away. The rearrangement joins TRBV6-1 to TRBJ2-7, with 9 bases fitting TRBD2. This CDR3 is built from 16 residues. V shed 1 base, J shed 5 bases, and the junction held 9 bases outside the gene matches. Looked up from germline, CDR1 is MNHNS and CDR2 is SASEGT. CDR3 region: CASSEVRASGTNEQYF. The CDR3, as DNA: TGTGCCAGCAGTGAAGTAAGGGCTAGCGGGACCAACGAGCAGTACTTC.

On this clonotype itself: One end of the junction is discordant with germline, which a read error may explain. J is TRBJ2-7 and V is TRBV6-1; 8 nucleotides line up with TRBD1. The CDR3 spans 14 residues. CDR1 and CDR2 (germline): MNHNS, SASEGT. DNA of the CDR3: TGTGTCAGCAGCACCGGGACAGGCCGATCCGAGCAGTACTTC. Encoded protein: CVSSTGTGRSEQYF.

This clonotype occurred many times. The V and J genes are TRBV5-5 and TRBJ2-7; the D is unclear. Germline V gives CDR1 SGHKS, CDR2 YYEKEE (reference sequence). This CDR3 region has 12 residues. Trimming took off 2 bases at V and 7 bases at J, with 10 bases between the two ends. The CDR3 nucleotides are TGTGCCAGCAGCTTATTCGGTCAAGAGCAGTACTTC. As protein: CASSLFGQEQYF.

This clonotype was picked up one time. The genes are TRBV11-1 and TRBJ2-2; D possibly corresponds to TRBD1 (5 bases). This CDR3 comprises 15 residues. From germline, CDR1 is SGHAT and CDR2 FQDESV (reference sequence). Trimming removed 2 bases from V and 5 bases from J, with 12 bases in between. For the CDR3, the DNA is TGTGCCAGCAGCTTAAGACAGAAAAATACCGGGGAGCTGTTTTTT. Translation: CASSLRQKNTGELFF.

This clonotype occurred many times. An end of the junction differs from the germline gene, which may be a read error. This chain connects TRBV10-3 to TRBJ1-3, with D possibly TRBD1 on 6 matching bases. CDR3 size: 13 residues. Germline V gene data show CDR1 as ENHRY and CDR2 as SYGVKD. CDR3 sequence: CAISEGTWTAPDF. The CDR3 nucleotides are TGTGCCATCAGTGAAGGGACTTGGACAGCCCCAGATTTT.

As for this clonotype: Germline and junction disagree at one end, which may indicate a read error. The gene calls are TRBV6-2 or TRBV6-3 and TRBJ2-7; 7 bases are a match to TRBD1. Germline V lookup: CDR1 MNHEY, CDR2 SVGEGT. This CDR3 spans 16 amino acids. Written as DNA, the CDR3 is TGTCCCAGCAGTTTGGGTTTGGGACAGCAGTCCTACGAGCAGTACTTC. Translating it yields CPSSLGLGQQSYEQYF.

The chain employs TRBV5-1 and TRBJ2-7, with 8 bases matching TRBD2. The CDR3 runs 16 residues. J was trimmed by 8 bases and V by 4 bases; bases with no gene match: 17. The germline V gene encodes CDR1 SGHRS and CDR2 YFSETQ. CDR3 protein: CASSRVTAGGPLKQYF. In DNA, the CDR3 is TGCGCCAGCAGCCGCGTAACGGCGGGAGGCCCCTTGAAGCAGTACTTC.

The J gene is TRBJ1-6, the V gene TRBV25-1, with 7 bases aligning to TRBD1. Germline CDR1 reads MGHDK; CDR2 reads SYGVNS. The V gene end was trimmed by 4 bases and the J gene end by 4 bases; junction bases not matched to a gene: 4. This CDR3 contains 15 residues. CDR3 in DNA: TGTGCCAGCAGTGGGGGACAGCAGTATAATTCACCCCTCCACTTT. It is translated as CASSGGQQYNSPLHF.

The rearrangement joins TRBV6-6 to TRBJ2-3; 12 bases agree with TRBD2. Looked up from germline, CDR1 is MNHNY and CDR2 is SVGAGI (reference sequence). V lost 7 bases and J lost 5; bases outside the gene matches: 7. CDR3 length equals 15 residues. DNA for the CDR3: TGTGCCAGCATCTCTAGCGGGAGGGCCAAAGATACGCAGTATTTT. Its protein product is CASISSGRAKDTQYF.

Remarks on this clonotype: One base away lies a much larger clone, so this may be a sequencing read error. The CDR3 DNA sequence: TGCAGCATTGTCACTAGCGGAACAGCCAAAAACATTCAGTACTTC. Its translation is CSIVTSGTAKNIQYF. The rearrangement links TRBV29-1 to TRBJ2-4, with 8 bases identical to TRBD2. The germline V gene has CDR1 SQVTM and CDR2 ANQGSEA. The CDR3 consists of 15 residues. V shed 8 bases and J 0 bases; nucleotides not matched to a gene: 9.

There are a few counts of this clonotype. This rearrangement joins TRBV30 to TRBJ2-5; D gene uncertain. Trimming pared 1 base from V and 4 bases from J, leaving 1 base between. This CDR3 contains 10 residues. CDR1 and CDR2 (germline): GTSNPN, SVGIG (reference sequence). Here the CDR3 reads CAWSGETQYF. The CDR3 DNA follows: TGTGCCTGGAGTGGAGAGACCCAGTACTTC. The variable domain in full, completed from reference TRBV30 and TRBJ2-5, reads SQTIHQWPATLVQPVGSPLSLECTVEGTSNPNLYWYRQAAGRGLQLLFYSVGIGQISSEVPQNLSASRPQDRQFILSSKKLLLSDSGFYLCAWSGETQYFGPGTRLLVL.

This clonotype was counted many times. The chain has TRBV29-1 and TRBJ2-7; D may match TRBD1 or TRBD2 (6 bases each). This CDR3 spans 12 amino acids. V gave up 3 bases and J gave up 5 bases, with 11 bases separating them. CDR1 and CDR2 (germline): SQVTM, ANQGSEA. CDR3 residues: CSVEPGADEQYF. CDR3 nucleotide sequence: TGCAGCGTTGAGCCGGGGGCGGACGAGCAGTACTTC.

The chain has TRBV4-3 and TRBJ2-2, with D possibly being TRBD2 (6 bases). Germline V lookup: CDR1 LGHNA, CDR2 YSLEER. The length of the CDR3 is 16 residues. Trimming shortened V by 4 bases and J by 1 base, and 13 bases separated the two germline ends. Here the CDR3 DNA reads TGCGCCAGCAGCCTTGGAGGGGACCAGAACACCGGGGAGCTGTTTTTT. It codes for CASSLGGDQNTGELFF.

Worth noting for this clonotype: One junction end does not reproduce the germline sequence, and a read error may be involved. This rearrangement joins TRBV29-1 to TRBJ2-5, with D perhaps matching TRBD1 (5 bases). This CDR3 has 12 residues. Looked up from germline, CDR1 is SQVTM and CDR2 is ANQGSEA. The chain's CDR3 is CCVEGEGKTQYF. The CDR3 bases are TGCTGCGTTGAAGGGGAAGGGAAGACCCAGTACTTC.